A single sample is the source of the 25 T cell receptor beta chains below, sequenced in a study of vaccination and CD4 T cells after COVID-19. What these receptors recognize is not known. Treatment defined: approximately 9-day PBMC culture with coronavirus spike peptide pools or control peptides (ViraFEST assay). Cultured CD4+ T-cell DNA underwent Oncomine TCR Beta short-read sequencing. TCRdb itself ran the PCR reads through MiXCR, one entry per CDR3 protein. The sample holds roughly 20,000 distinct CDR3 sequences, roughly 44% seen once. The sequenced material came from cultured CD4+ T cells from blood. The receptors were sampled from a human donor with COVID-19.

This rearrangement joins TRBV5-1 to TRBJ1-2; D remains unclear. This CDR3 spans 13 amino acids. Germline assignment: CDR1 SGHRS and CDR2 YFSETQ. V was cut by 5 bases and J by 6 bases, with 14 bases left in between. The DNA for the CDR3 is TGCGCCAGCAGGTACGGACGAGCGGATGGCTACACCTTC. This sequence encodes CASRYGRADGYTF.

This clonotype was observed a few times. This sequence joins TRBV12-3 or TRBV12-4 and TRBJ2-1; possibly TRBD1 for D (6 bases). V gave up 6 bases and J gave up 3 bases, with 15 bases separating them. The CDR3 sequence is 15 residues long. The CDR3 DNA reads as TGTGCCAGCAGCCCCGACAGGCTGGTCTACAATGAGCAGTTCTTC. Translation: CASSPDRLVYNEQFF.

The CDR3 coding sequence is TGCAGTGCTAGAGGGGCCAGGGGGAACACTGAAGCTTTCTTT. Translated, it gives CSARGARGNTEAFF. The chain joins TRBV20-1 to TRBJ1-1, with D perhaps matching TRBD1 (6 bases). The CDR3 has 14 residues. The V end lost 1 base, the J end lost 1 base, and 10 bases lay between the germline ends. Germline CDR1 and CDR2: DFQATT and SNEGSKA (reference sequence).

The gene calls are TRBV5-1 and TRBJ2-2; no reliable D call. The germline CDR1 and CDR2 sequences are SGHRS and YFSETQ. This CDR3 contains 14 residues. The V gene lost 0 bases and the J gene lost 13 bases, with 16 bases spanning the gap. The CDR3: CASSLGSPEAGLFF. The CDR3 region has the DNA TGCGCCAGCAGCTTGGGCTCACCCGAAGCTGGGCTGTTTTTT.

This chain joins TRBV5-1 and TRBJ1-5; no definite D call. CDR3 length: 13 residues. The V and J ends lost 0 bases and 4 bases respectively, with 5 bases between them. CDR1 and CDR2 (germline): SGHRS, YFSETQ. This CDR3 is CASSLGVNQPQHF. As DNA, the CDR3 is TGCGCCAGCAGCTTGGGGGTGAATCAGCCCCAGCATTTT.

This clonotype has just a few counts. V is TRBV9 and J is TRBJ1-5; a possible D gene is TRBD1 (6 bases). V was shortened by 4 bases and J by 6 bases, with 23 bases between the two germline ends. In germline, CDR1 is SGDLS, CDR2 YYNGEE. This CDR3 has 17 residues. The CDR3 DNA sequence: TGTGCCAGCAGCCCGTCCTCAGGGGCCCTGGGGAGTCAGCCCCAGCATTTT. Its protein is CASSPSSGALGSQPQHF.

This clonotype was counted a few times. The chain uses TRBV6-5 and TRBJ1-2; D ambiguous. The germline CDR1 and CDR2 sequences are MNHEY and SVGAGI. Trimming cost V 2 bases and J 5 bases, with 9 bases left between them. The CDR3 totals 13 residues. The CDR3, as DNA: TGTGCCAGCAGTTACCGCGAAGGGTATGGCTACACCTTC. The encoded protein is CASSYREGYGYTF.

CDR3 in amino acids: CATARRRQETQYF. DNA of the CDR3: TGTGCCACCGCGAGGCGGAGACAAGAGACCCAGTACTTC. This chain joins TRBV14 and TRBJ2-5; D call uncertain. Germline V gene data show CDR1 as SGHDN and CDR2 as FVKESK. Trimming left V 10 bases short and J 2 bases short, with 14 bases between. This CDR3 is 13 amino acids long.

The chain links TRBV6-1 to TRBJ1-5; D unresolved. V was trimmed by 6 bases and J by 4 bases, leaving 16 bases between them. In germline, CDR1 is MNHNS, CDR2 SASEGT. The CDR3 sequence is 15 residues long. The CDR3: CASRGTKASNQPQHF. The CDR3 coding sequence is TGTGCCAGCAGAGGAACAAAGGCCTCTAATCAGCCCCAGCATTTT.

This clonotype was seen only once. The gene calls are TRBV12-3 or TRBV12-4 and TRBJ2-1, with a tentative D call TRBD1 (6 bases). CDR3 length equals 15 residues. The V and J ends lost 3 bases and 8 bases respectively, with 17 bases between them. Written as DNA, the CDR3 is TGTGCCAGCAGTTTCAGGGGCTCAGCTGTCCATGAGCAGTTCTTC. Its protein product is CASSFRGSAVHEQFF.

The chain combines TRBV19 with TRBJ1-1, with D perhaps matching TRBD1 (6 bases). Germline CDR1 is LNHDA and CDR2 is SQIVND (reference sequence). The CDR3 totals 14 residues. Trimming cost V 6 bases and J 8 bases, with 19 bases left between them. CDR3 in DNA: TGTGCCAGTAGATTGACAGGAGCCAAACCCGAAGCTTTCTTT. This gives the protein CASRLTGAKPEAFF.

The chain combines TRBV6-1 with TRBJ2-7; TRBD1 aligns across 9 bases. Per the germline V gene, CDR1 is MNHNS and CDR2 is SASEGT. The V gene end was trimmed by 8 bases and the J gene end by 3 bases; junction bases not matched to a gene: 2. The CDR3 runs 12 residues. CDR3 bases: TGTGCCAGCTCGACAGGGGGCTACGAGCAGTACTTC. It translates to CASSTGGYEQYF.

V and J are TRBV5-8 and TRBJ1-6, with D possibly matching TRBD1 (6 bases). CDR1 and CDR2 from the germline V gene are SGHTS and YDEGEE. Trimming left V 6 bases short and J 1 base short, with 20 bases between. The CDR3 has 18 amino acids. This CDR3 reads CASTRPRGSTSYNSPLHF. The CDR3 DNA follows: TGTGCCAGCACCAGGCCCAGGGGAAGTACGTCCTATAATTCACCCCTCCACTTT.

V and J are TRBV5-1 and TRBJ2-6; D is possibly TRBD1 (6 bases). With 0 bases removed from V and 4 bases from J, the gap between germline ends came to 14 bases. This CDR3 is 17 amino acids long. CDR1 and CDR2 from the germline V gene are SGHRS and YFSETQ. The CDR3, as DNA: TGCGCCAGCAGCTTGGGTGACACAGGGTCCGGGGCCAACGTCCTGACTTTC. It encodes CASSLGDTGSGANVLTF.

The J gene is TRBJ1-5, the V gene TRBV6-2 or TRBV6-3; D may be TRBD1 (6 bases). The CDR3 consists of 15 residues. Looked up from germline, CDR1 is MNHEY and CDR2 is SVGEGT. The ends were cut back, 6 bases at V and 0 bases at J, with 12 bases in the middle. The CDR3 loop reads CASRKGQHSNQPQHF. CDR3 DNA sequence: TGTGCCAGCAGAAAAGGACAGCATAGCAATCAGCCCCAGCATTTT.

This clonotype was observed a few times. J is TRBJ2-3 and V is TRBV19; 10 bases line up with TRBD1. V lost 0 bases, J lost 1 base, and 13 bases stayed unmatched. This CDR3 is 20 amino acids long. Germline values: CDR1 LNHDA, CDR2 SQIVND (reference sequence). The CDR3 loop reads CASSIEGTGASVSRTDTQYF. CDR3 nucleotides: TGTGCCAGTAGTATAGAAGGGACAGGGGCCAGCGTATCACGCACAGATACGCAGTATTTT.

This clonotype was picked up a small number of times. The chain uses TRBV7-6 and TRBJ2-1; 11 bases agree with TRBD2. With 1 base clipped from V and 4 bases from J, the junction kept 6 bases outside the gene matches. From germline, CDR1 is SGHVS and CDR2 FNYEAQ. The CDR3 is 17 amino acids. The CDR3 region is CASSLVGSSGGYNEQFF. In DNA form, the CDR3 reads TGTGCCAGCAGCTTAGTGGGTTCTAGCGGGGGGTACAATGAGCAGTTCTTC.

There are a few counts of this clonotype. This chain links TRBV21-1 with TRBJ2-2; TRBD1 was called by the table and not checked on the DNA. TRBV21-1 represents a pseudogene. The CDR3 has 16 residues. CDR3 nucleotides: TGTGCCAGCAGGGGGACCGGGGCGACGAACACCGGGGAGCTGTTTTTT. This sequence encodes CASRGTGATNTGELFF.

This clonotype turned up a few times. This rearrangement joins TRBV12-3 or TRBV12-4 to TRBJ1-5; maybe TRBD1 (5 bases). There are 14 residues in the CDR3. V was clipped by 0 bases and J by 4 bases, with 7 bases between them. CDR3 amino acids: CASSLAGANQPQHF. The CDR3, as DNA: TGTGCCAGCAGTTTAGCAGGGGCAAATCAGCCCCAGCATTTT.

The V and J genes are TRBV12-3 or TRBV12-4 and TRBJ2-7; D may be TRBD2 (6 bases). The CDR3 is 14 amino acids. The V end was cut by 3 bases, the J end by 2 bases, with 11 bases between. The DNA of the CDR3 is TGTGCCAGCAGTTTGGGGAGGCCTCCCTACGAGCAGTACTTC. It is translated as CASSLGRPPYEQYF.

The CDR3 loop is CASSESGFSSPLHF. The CDR3, as DNA: TGTGCCAGCAGTGAATCGGGGTTTAGCTCACCCCTCCACTTT. The chain is built from TRBV2 and TRBJ1-6, with no clear D. The CDR3 sequence is 14 residues long. CDR1 is SNHLY, CDR2 FYNNEI, per germline. The ends were cut back, 2 bases at V and 10 bases at J, with 12 bases in the middle.

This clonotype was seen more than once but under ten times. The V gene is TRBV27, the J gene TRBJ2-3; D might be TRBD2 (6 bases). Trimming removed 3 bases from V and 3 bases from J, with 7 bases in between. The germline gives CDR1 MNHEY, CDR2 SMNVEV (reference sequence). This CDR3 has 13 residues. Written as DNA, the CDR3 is TGTGCCAGCAGTTTCGGGGGAACAGATACGCAGTATTTT. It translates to CASSFGGTDTQYF.

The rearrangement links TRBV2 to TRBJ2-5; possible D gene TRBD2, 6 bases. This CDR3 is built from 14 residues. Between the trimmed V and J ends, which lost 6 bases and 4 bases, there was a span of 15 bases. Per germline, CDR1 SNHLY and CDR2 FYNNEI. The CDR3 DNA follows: TGTGCCAGCAGGATGGATCGGGGAGGAGAGACCCAGTACTTC. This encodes CASRMDRGGETQYF.

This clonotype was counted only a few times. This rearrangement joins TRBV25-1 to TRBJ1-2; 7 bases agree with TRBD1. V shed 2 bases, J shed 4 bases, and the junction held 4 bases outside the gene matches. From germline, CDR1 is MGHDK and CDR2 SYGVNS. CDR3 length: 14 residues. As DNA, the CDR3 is TGTGCCAGCAGTGAAGAAGGGGGCGGCTATGGCTACACCTTC. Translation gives CASSEEGGGYGYTF.

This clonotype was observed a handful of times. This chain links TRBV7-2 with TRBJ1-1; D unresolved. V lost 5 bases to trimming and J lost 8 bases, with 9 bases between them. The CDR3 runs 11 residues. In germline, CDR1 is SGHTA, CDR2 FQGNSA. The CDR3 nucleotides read TGTGCCAGCAGCCTCGATTACGAAGCTTTCTTT. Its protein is CASSLDYEAFF. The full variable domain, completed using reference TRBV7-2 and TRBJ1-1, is GAGVSQSPSNKVTEKGKDVELRCDPISGHTALYWYRQSLGQGLEFLIYFQGNSAPDKSGLPSDRFSAERTGGSVSTLTIQRTQQEDSAVYLCASSLDYEAFFGQGTRLTVV.